This is a list of T cell receptor beta chains from one sample in a study of blood T cells in healthy people across ages. TCRdb fed the 5' RACE reads into MiXCR, producing one record per CDR3 protein. The sample shows about a million distinct CDR3 sequences, under 50% of them seen only once. The sequenced sample was blood. Receptors were obtained from a man aged 30 to 39 in good health. Each CDR3 is given with its conserved first and last residue. D genes are given only for firm matches. Expanded clones get a size class; other rows say once, few or many, or leave the size out.

D gene: TRBD1
J gene: TRBJ1-3
clone size: few
V gene: TRBV29-1
CDR3 DNA: TGCAGCGTGCGTACAGGGGGAGGAAACACCATATATTTT
CDR3 protein: CSVRTGGGNTIYF

D gene: -
J gene: TRBJ2-3
clone size: -
V gene: TRBV28
CDR3 DNA: TGTGCCAGCAGTTTACCGACTAGGGAAGACACAGATACGCAGTATTTT
CDR3 protein: CASSLPTREDTDTQYF

D gene: -
J gene: TRBJ2-7
clone size: -
V gene: TRBV6-2/TRBV6-3
CDR3 DNA: TGTGCCAGCAGTCCTGGACCGAGCGAGCAGTACTTC
CDR3 protein: CASSPGPSEQYF

D gene: -
J gene: TRBJ2-3
clone size: -
V gene: TRBV7-2
CDR3 DNA: TGTGCCAGCAGCCCGCCCGGGAACACAGATACGCAGTATTTT
CDR3 protein: CASSPPGNTDTQYF

D gene: -
J gene: TRBJ2-7
clone size: -
V gene: TRBV20-1
CDR3 DNA: TGCAGTGCCAGGGGGGCAGGGGGGACCTACGAGCAGTACTTC
CDR3 protein: CSARGAGGTYEQYF

D gene: TRBD1
J gene: TRBJ2-7
clone size: -
V gene: TRBV9
CDR3 DNA: TGTGCCAGCAGCGTAGCACAGGGGGAGCAGTACTTC
CDR3 protein: CASSVAQGEQYF

D gene: -
J gene: TRBJ1-6
clone size: -
V gene: TRBV3-1
CDR3 DNA: TGTGCCAGCAGCGGACGGACGGTTAGCTCCTATAATTCACCCCTCCACTTT
CDR3 protein: CASSGRTVSSYNSPLHF

D gene: TRBD1
J gene: TRBJ2-7
clone size: -
V gene: TRBV6-6
CDR3 DNA: TGTGCCAGCAGCCAAGGACAGGGGATAAGTCCCGGCGAGCAGTACTTC
CDR3 protein: CASSQGQGISPGEQYF

D gene: -
J gene: TRBJ1-2
clone size: once
V gene: TRBV13
CDR3 DNA: TGTGCCAGCAGCGCGATGGGCGGAAGCTATGGCTACACCTTC
CDR3 protein: CASSAMGGSYGYTF

D gene: -
J gene: TRBJ2-5
clone size: -
V gene: TRBV5-1
CDR3 DNA: TGCGTCAGCAGCGTTCTCTCCGGGTCACAAGAGACCCAGTACTTC
CDR3 protein: CVSSVLSGSQETQYF

D gene: -
J gene: TRBJ1-6
clone size: -
V gene: TRBV10-3
CDR3 DNA: TGTGCCATCAGTGAGGGGGAGGGATTCTCACCCCTCCACTTT
CDR3 protein: CAISEGEGFSPLHF

D gene: TRBD1
J gene: TRBJ1-1
clone size: -
V gene: TRBV10-3
CDR3 DNA: TGTGCCATCAGGCCTCCTACAGGGGAAAGCACTGAAGCTTTCTTT
CDR3 protein: CAIRPPTGESTEAFF

D gene: -
J gene: TRBJ2-7
clone size: many
V gene: TRBV29-1
CDR3 DNA: TGCAGCGTTGAAGGTAATATTGGGTACGAGCAGTACTTC
CDR3 protein: CSVEGNIGYEQYF

D gene: TRBD1
J gene: TRBJ1-2
clone size: -
V gene: TRBV7-8
CDR3 DNA: TGTGCCAGCAGCTTTCGGACAGGCCCGAACTATGGCTACACCTTC
CDR3 protein: CASSFRTGPNYGYTF

D gene: -
J gene: TRBJ1-6
clone size: few
V gene: TRBV7-9
CDR3 DNA: TGTGCCACAGGGGAGACAGGCGGCTCCTATAATTCACCCCTCCACTTT
CDR3 protein: CATGETGGSYNSPLHF

D gene: -
J gene: TRBJ2-3
clone size: -
V gene: TRBV12-3/TRBV12-4
CDR3 DNA: TGTGCCAGCAGTTTCTCCGGCGGAGGGGCGGGGGATACGCAGTATTTT
CDR3 protein: CASSFSGGGAGDTQYF

D gene: -
J gene: TRBJ2-3
clone size: many
V gene: TRBV12-3/TRBV12-4
CDR3 DNA: TGTGCCAGCAGCTTAGCTAGCACAGATACGCAGTATTTT
CDR3 protein: CASSLASTDTQYF

D gene: -
J gene: TRBJ2-3
clone size: -
V gene: TRBV11-2
CDR3 DNA: TGTGCCAGCAGCTTAGAAGGAGGCGGAACTACGCAGTATTTT
CDR3 protein: CASSLEGGGTTQYF

D gene: TRBD1
J gene: TRBJ2-7
clone size: once
V gene: TRBV20-1
CDR3 DNA: TGCAGTGCTCCCGGGACAGTCTGGGAGCAGTACTTC
CDR3 protein: CSAPGTVWEQYF

D gene: TRBD2
J gene: TRBJ2-1
clone size: few
V gene: TRBV7-9
CDR3 DNA: TGTGCCAGCAGCTTAGGAGGCACCCTAGCGGGCCAATACAATGAGCAGTTCTTC
CDR3 protein: CASSLGGTLAGQYNEQFF

D gene: -
J gene: TRBJ2-3
clone size: -
V gene: TRBV12-3/TRBV12-4
CDR3 DNA: TGTGCCAGCAGTTCTGGGGCAGAGGTGCCGGATACGCAGTATTTT
CDR3 protein: CASSSGAEVPDTQYF

D gene: -
J gene: TRBJ2-3
clone size: -
V gene: TRBV20-1
CDR3 DNA: TGCAGCTACCAACGGGGATTCGCAGATACGCAGTATTTT
CDR3 protein: CSYQRGFADTQYF

D gene: -
J gene: TRBJ2-7
clone size: -
V gene: TRBV21-1
CDR3 DNA: TGTGCCAGCAGCATTGACAGGGACGAGCAGTACTTC
CDR3 protein: CASSIDRDEQYF

D gene: TRBD1
J gene: TRBJ1-5
clone size: -
V gene: TRBV4-3
CDR3 DNA: TGCGCCAGCAGCCAGGAAACAGGGGGCAATCAGCCCCAGCATTTT
CDR3 protein: CASSQETGGNQPQHF

D gene: TRBD1
J gene: TRBJ2-7
clone size: once
V gene: TRBV27
CDR3 DNA: TGTGCCAGCATTCCTAGGGGACAGGGCCCCTACGAGCAGTACTTC
CDR3 protein: CASIPRGQGPYEQYF

D gene: -
J gene: TRBJ2-3
clone size: few
V gene: TRBV11-2
CDR3 DNA: TGTGCCAGCAGCGCAGAGGGAACGGGGGCTATGGCGCAGTATTTT
CDR3 protein: CASSAEGTGAMAQYF

D gene: -
J gene: TRBJ2-7
clone size: -
V gene: TRBV28
CDR3 DNA: TGTGCCAGCAGTTTCGCCGCCGGGACGGTGGGACGCGAGCAGTACTTC
CDR3 protein: CASSFAAGTVGREQYF

D gene: TRBD2
J gene: TRBJ2-3
clone size: -
V gene: TRBV20-1
CDR3 DNA: TGCAGTGCTAGCCGATCTAGCGGGGGAACAGATACGCAGTATTTT
CDR3 protein: CSASRSSGGTDTQYF

D gene: -
J gene: TRBJ2-2
clone size: -
V gene: TRBV6-2/TRBV6-3
CDR3 DNA: TGTGCCAGCAGTTACTCTTCCCTTTACACCGGGGAGCTGTTTTTT
CDR3 protein: CASSYSSLYTGELFF

D gene: TRBD2
J gene: TRBJ2-3
clone size: -
V gene: TRBV12-3/TRBV12-4
CDR3 DNA: TGTGCCAGCAGTCCCACCGTCGGGGGGGTAACAGATACGCAGTATTTT
CDR3 protein: CASSPTVGGVTDTQYF

D gene: TRBD2
J gene: TRBJ2-7
clone size: many
V gene: TRBV7-9
CDR3 DNA: TGTGCCAGCAGCTCTGTACTAGCGGGGTACGAGCAGTACTTC
CDR3 protein: CASSSVLAGYEQYF

D gene: -
J gene: TRBJ2-4
clone size: few
V gene: TRBV20-1
CDR3 DNA: TGCAGTGCTAAGAGTGGGACCGCGGGAAAAAACATTCAGTACTTC
CDR3 protein: CSAKSGTAGKNIQYF

D gene: -
J gene: TRBJ2-3
clone size: many
V gene: TRBV20-1
CDR3 DNA: TGCAGTGCTGACAAGGGTTATAGCACAGATACGCAGTATTTT
CDR3 protein: CSADKGYSTDTQYF

D gene: -
J gene: TRBJ2-5
clone size: -
V gene: TRBV20-1
CDR3 DNA: TGCAGTGCTAGAGACATTGGGTCTTTACAAGAGACCCAGTACTTC
CDR3 protein: CSARDIGSLQETQYF

D gene: -
J gene: TRBJ2-7
clone size: few
V gene: TRBV4-2
CDR3 DNA: TGTGCCAGCAGCCAAGATTTGGAGGGGTCCTACGAGCAGTACTTC
CDR3 protein: CASSQDLEGSYEQYF

D gene: -
J gene: TRBJ2-7
clone size: few
V gene: TRBV21-1
CDR3 DNA: TGTGCCACCCTGGACAGGGGTTGGTACGAGCAGTACTTC
CDR3 protein: CATLDRGWYEQYF

D gene: -
J gene: TRBJ2-7
clone size: few
V gene: TRBV18
CDR3 DNA: TGTGCCAGCTCACGGATACAGGAGGACGAGCAGTACTTC
CDR3 protein: CASSRIQEDEQYF

D gene: -
J gene: TRBJ2-1
clone size: few
V gene: TRBV11-2
CDR3 DNA: TGTGCCAGCAGCCTTCCCGTGGGGGGCTTAGGGTACAATGAGCAGTTCTTC
CDR3 protein: CASSLPVGGLGYNEQFF

D gene: TRBD1
J gene: TRBJ2-3
clone size: many
V gene: TRBV2
CDR3 DNA: TGTGCCAGCGCTCAACAGGGGTTGGGCACAGATACGCAGTATTTT
CDR3 protein: CASAQQGLGTDTQYF

D gene: TRBD1
J gene: TRBJ2-7
clone size: few
V gene: TRBV10-3
CDR3 DNA: TGTGCCATCAGCCAGGGACAGGGCTACGAGCAGTACTTC
CDR3 protein: CAISQGQGYEQYF

D gene: TRBD1
J gene: TRBJ2-1
clone size: few
V gene: TRBV4-3
CDR3 DNA: TGCGCCAGCAGCCAGGACCGACAGGGTTCCAATGAGCAGTTCTTC
CDR3 protein: CASSQDRQGSNEQFF

D gene: TRBD1
J gene: TRBJ1-1
clone size: few
V gene: TRBV9
CDR3 DNA: TGTGCCAGCAGCGTAGCTCTGGGACAGGGTCAGAATGAAGCTTTCTTT
CDR3 protein: CASSVALGQGQNEAFF

D gene: -
J gene: TRBJ2-3
clone size: -
V gene: TRBV7-9
CDR3 DNA: TGTGCCAGCAGCTCTCTAAGAGGGCCTGAGCTCACAGATACGCAGTATTTT
CDR3 protein: CASSSLRGPELTDTQYF

D gene: -
J gene: TRBJ2-5
clone size: -
V gene: TRBV6-2/TRBV6-3
CDR3 DNA: TGTGCCAGCAGTCCACCGGGACCCACGCGGGAGACCCAGTACTTC
CDR3 protein: CASSPPGPTRETQYF

D gene: TRBD2
J gene: TRBJ2-5
clone size: -
V gene: TRBV11-2
CDR3 DNA: TGTGCCAGCAGCCAATCTAGCGGGAGAGAGACCCAGTACTTC
CDR3 protein: CASSQSSGRETQYF

D gene: -
J gene: TRBJ1-1
clone size: -
V gene: TRBV3-1
CDR3 DNA: TGTGCCAGCAGCCAACGAGTCGGCACTGAAGCTTTCTTT
CDR3 protein: CASSQRVGTEAFF

D gene: -
J gene: TRBJ2-1
clone size: -
V gene: TRBV6-5
CDR3 DNA: TGTGCCAGCAGTTACTCGAGTCTAGGGAAAGGGTACAATGAGCAGTTCTTC
CDR3 protein: CASSYSSLGKGYNEQFF

D gene: -
J gene: TRBJ2-1
clone size: -
V gene: TRBV4-2
CDR3 DNA: TGTGCCAGCAGCCAAGATCGAGTCGGCCCAGAGCAGTTCTTC
CDR3 protein: CASSQDRVGPEQFF

D gene: -
J gene: TRBJ1-4
clone size: few
V gene: TRBV6-5
CDR3 DNA: TGTGCCAGCAGTAGCCGAGGGGGTACTAATGAAAAACTGTTTTTT
CDR3 protein: CASSSRGGTNEKLFF

D gene: -
J gene: TRBJ2-7
clone size: few
V gene: TRBV6-2/TRBV6-3
CDR3 DNA: TGTGCCAGCCTAACTTGGGGGCAGGGGACCTACGAGCAGTACTTC
CDR3 protein: CASLTWGQGTYEQYF

D gene: -
J gene: TRBJ1-1
clone size: -
V gene: TRBV5-1
CDR3 DNA: TGCGCCAGCAGCTTTACCTTTACCCAGGGAGCTTTGAACACTGAAGCTTTCTTT
CDR3 protein: CASSFTFTQGALNTEAFF

D gene: -
J gene: TRBJ2-5
clone size: many
V gene: TRBV5-1
CDR3 DNA: TGTGCCAGCAGCTCCACCGGGTTAGAGACCCAGTACTTC
CDR3 protein: CASSSTGLETQYF

D gene: TRBD1
J gene: TRBJ2-2
clone size: -
V gene: TRBV28
CDR3 DNA: TGTGCCGGCAGTTTTTACGGGACAGGGAACCACGGGGAGCTGTTTTTT
CDR3 protein: CAGSFYGTGNHGELFF